This T cell receptor (beta chain) was identified in a study of blood T cell repertoires in COVID-19. Background on the study: Sites in the United States, Italy and Spain provided acute and convalescent COVID-19 samples. PBMCs, B-cell-depleted T cells, or T cells were the source of the cDNA or gDNA that made up the material.

Per the original data handling: Counts of nucleated cells, estimated from reference gene primer amplification, were obtained. Here immunoSEQ multiplex PCR was the method, and the copy in TCRdb shows in-frame clones only, minus some. V and J calls and clone size come straight from that table; D and trimming were deduced from the DNA. Counted here are approximately 160,000 clones, about 85% occurring once; the ten biggest clones make up approximately 1.1%. Deletions cut 5 bases from V and 4 bases from J, with 11 bases between. The CDR3 contains 13 residues. Germline V gene data show CDR1 as SGHNT and CDR2 as YENEEA.

This chain connects TRBV11-3 to TRBJ1-1, with D hard to call. Sequencing was performed on peripheral blood. The TCR comes from a man in his 60s who had recovered from COVID-19. The CDR3 DNA reads as TGTGCCAGCAGCCCAGGTGGTACCACTGAAGCTTTCTTT. It specifies CASSPGGTTEAFF.